The clone carrying this T cell receptor (beta chain) was recorded a few times. As yet, its antigen is unknown. The sample is drawn from a study of T cell repertoires in cytomegalovirus infection. Study-level information: Recently identified HLA-C-restricted CMV epitopes were used, and well-studied HLA-B-restricted CMV epitopes were used as well.

CDR3 length: 18 amino acids. Germline V gene lookup returns CDR1 SNHLY and CDR2 FYNNEI. V dropped 3 bases and J dropped 1; count of bases not matched to a gene: 11. Regarding the study as a whole: The study identified carriers of CMV plus the relevant HLA from cumulative public TCR beta family frequency. What dominated the ex vivo response were HLA-C-restricted CMV-specific TCR beta clonotypes.

TCRdb re-called the reads with MiXCR, one entry per CDR3 protein. The data contain around 230,000 distinct CDR3 sequences, 30% to 45% of them seen just once; the ten biggest clones take up approximately 60%. The chain combines TRBV2 with TRBJ1-5; 8 bases line up with TRBD1. The TCR was taken from a human donor in good health (CMV status not recorded). Some clones in this sample may be carry-over from other donors' samples. This material consisted of CD8+ T cells from cultured PBMCs, taken from culture after CMV antigen stimulation. DNA of the CDR3: TGTGCCAGCAGTGAGCAGAGACAGGGGTTTGTGAGCAATCAGCCCCAGCATTTT. Translated: CASSEQRQGFVSNQPQHF.